The 19 T cell receptor beta chains given below trace back to one sample, sequenced in a study of cytomegalovirus exposure and HLA in healthy donors. This table comes from immunoSEQ multiplex PCR, and its TCRdb copy is limited to in-frame clones, with some not included. The data contain some 330,000 clones, around 86% of them seen just once; the ten biggest clones take up over 0.8%. The specimen sequenced was PBMCs. These receptors came from a woman younger than 35 in good health and CMV-seronegative.

The chain carries TRBV4-3 and TRBJ1-1; D is possibly TRBD1 (6 bases). The CDR3 has 15 residues. Trimming cost V 0 bases and J 3 bases, with 11 bases left between them. Germline-derived CDR1 and CDR2 are LGHNA and YSLEER. The CDR3 DNA sequence: TGCGCCAGCAGCCAAGAAACAGGGTTTGACACTGAAGCTTTCTTT. Protein product: CASSQETGFDTEAFF.

The rearrangement uses TRBV10-2 and TRBJ2-3, with D maybe TRBD2 (6 bases). The V end was cut by 8 bases, the J end by 3 bases, with 12 bases between. Germline V gene sequence: CDR1 WSHSY, CDR2 SAAADI. The CDR3 consists of 13 residues. The chain's CDR3 is CASRPAGTDTQYF. The CDR3 bases are TGCGCCAGCCGCCCGGCGGGGACAGATACGCAGTATTTT.

The chain carries TRBV29-1 and TRBJ1-1; 9 bases agree with TRBD1. The V gene end was trimmed by 5 bases and the J gene end by 6 bases; junction bases not matched to a gene: 7. Germline CDR1 is SQVTM and CDR2 is ANQGSEA. This CDR3 contains 13 residues. The CDR3 region is CSVNGQGFAEAFF. The CDR3 coding sequence is TGCAGCGTTAACGGACAGGGGTTTGCTGAAGCTTTCTTT.

The chain links TRBV20-1 to TRBJ1-2; D uncertain. Germline lookup yields CDR1 DFQATT and CDR2 SNEGSKA (reference sequence). The CDR3 is 11 residues long. V lost 3 bases and J lost 6, with 8 bases in between. CDR3 nucleotides: TGCAGTGCTAGGTTAGAGGATGGCTACACCTTC. This codes for CSARLEDGYTF.

The genes are TRBV18 and TRBJ2-5; D call uncertain. The CDR3 loop spans 14 amino acids. V was cut by 5 bases and J by 1 base, with 11 bases left in between. Per germline, CDR1 KGHSH and CDR2 LQKENI. The CDR3, as DNA: TGTGCCAGCTCATCTCTTGGCTCCCAAGAGACCCAGTACTTC. Translating gives CASSSLGSQETQYF.

The CDR3 sequence is CASRTDRVEQFF. CDR3 DNA: TGTGCCAGCAGGACAGACAGGGTCGAGCAGTTCTTC. The gene calls are TRBV2 and TRBJ2-1; 7 bases are a match to TRBD1. V shed 6 bases and J 10 bases; nucleotides not matched to a gene: 6. The CDR3 length is 12 residues. Germline-derived CDR1 and CDR2 are SNHLY and FYNNEI.

The rearrangement joins TRBV18 to TRBJ2-1; D remains ambiguous. The germline V gene encodes CDR1 KGHSH and CDR2 LQKENI. V was clipped by 0 bases and J by 7 bases, with 7 bases between them. The CDR3 runs to 13 residues. The chain's CDR3 is CASSPPMRNEQFF. DNA of the CDR3: TGTGCCAGCTCACCACCGATGCGGAATGAGCAGTTCTTC.

CDR3 region: CASTIQGYLNEQFF. In DNA, the CDR3 is TGTGCCAGCACCATACAGGGGTATCTCAATGAGCAGTTCTTC. The V call is TRBV28, the J call TRBJ2-1, with 7 bases aligning to TRBD1. The CDR3 totals 14 residues. V dropped 7 bases and J dropped 6; count of bases not matched to a gene: 9. Germline V gene sequence: CDR1 MDHEN, CDR2 SYDVKM. Full variable domain (outside the CDR3, taken from reference TRBV28 and TRBJ2-1): DVKVTQSSRYLVKRTGEKVFLECVQDMDHENMFWYRQDPGLGLRLIYFSYDVKMKEKGDIPEGYSVSREKKERFSLILESASTNQTSMYLCASTIQGYLNEQFFGPGTRLTVL.

The chain carries TRBV2 and TRBJ2-7; 7 bases align to TRBD2. This CDR3 contains 13 residues. CDR1 is SNHLY and CDR2 is FYNNEI in the germline V gene. J was trimmed by 6 bases and V by 6 bases; bases with no gene match: 8. CDR3 sequence reads: CASRAGEPGEQYF. The CDR3 coding sequence is TGTGCCAGCAGGGCGGGAGAGCCGGGCGAGCAGTACTTC.

This chain joins TRBV14 and TRBJ2-1, with D perhaps TRBD1 (5 bases). This CDR3 region has 18 residues. Germline loops: CDR1 SGHDN, CDR2 FVKESK. Trimming cost V 4 bases and J 4 bases, with 23 bases left between them. CDR3 protein: CASSPIRGSYRKYNEQFF. The CDR3 DNA reads as TGTGCCAGCAGCCCCATTAGGGGCTCATACCGAAAATACAATGAGCAGTTCTTC.

The V call is TRBV5-6, the J call TRBJ2-1; tentatively, D is TRBD2 (6 bases). The CDR3 runs to 15 residues. The V end was cut by 2 bases, the J end by 9 bases, with 18 bases between. The germline V gene encodes CDR1 SGHDT and CDR2 YYEEEE. The CDR3 reads CASSFAGSGRGEQFF. The CDR3, as DNA: TGTGCCAGCAGCTTCGCAGGGTCCGGGAGAGGTGAGCAGTTCTTC. The full variable domain, rest sourced from reference TRBV5-6 and TRBJ2-1, is DAGVTQSPTHLIKTRGQQVTLRCSPKSGHDTVSWYQQALGQGPQFIFQYYEEEERQRGNFPDRFSGHQFPNYSSELNVNALLLGDSALYLCASSFAGSGRGEQFFGPGTRLTVL.

CDR3 sequence: CASRQGNNQPQHF. In nucleotides, the CDR3 is TGTGCCAGCAGGCAGGGAAACAATCAGCCCCAGCATTTT. The chain has TRBV6-1 and TRBJ1-5; D is possibly TRBD1 (5 bases). V was pared by 6 bases and J by 3 bases, with 9 bases between. Per germline, CDR1 MNHNS and CDR2 SASEGT. This CDR3 spans 13 amino acids.

The V call is TRBV12-1, the J call TRBJ2-3; TRBD1 was called by the table and not checked on the DNA. TRBV12-1 is a pseudogene. There are 15 residues in the CDR3. The CDR3 loop reads CASSHRAIAADTQYF. CDR3 DNA sequence: TGTGCCAGCAGCCACAGGGCCATAGCCGCAGATACGCAGTATTTT.

The count of this clone is one. This chain joins TRBV7-2 and TRBJ2-7; 9 positions agree with TRBD2. The CDR3 has 16 amino acids. Trimming at V came to 5 bases and at J to 5 bases, leaving 13 bases not matched to a gene. Germline CDR1 and CDR2: SGHTA and FQGNSA. CDR3 bases: TGTGCCAGCAGCCCACTCGGCGGGAGGGCGACCCACGAGCAGTACTTC. This codes for CASSPLGGRATHEQYF. Looking up the rest from reference TRBV7-2 and TRBJ2-7 gives the full variable domain: GAGVSQSPSNKVTEKGKDVELRCDPISGHTALYWYRQSLGQGLEFLIYFQGNSAPDKSGLPSDRFSAERTGGSVSTLTIQRTQQEDSAVYLCASSPLGGRATHEQYFGPGTRLTVT.

This clone was counted a single time. The chain uses TRBV7-3 and TRBJ2-3; possibly TRBD2 for D (6 bases). The CDR3 runs to 15 residues. Looked up from germline, CDR1 is SGHTA and CDR2 is FQGTGA. V lost 2 bases and J lost 3, with 12 bases in between. The CDR3 sequence: CASSLQGTPTDTQYF. The DNA for the CDR3 is TGTGCCAGCAGCTTACAAGGGACTCCAACAGATACGCAGTATTTT.

V and J are TRBV18 and TRBJ1-1; D call uncertain. The CDR3 is 17 amino acids. Germline V gene lookup returns CDR1 KGHSH and CDR2 LQKENI. The V end was cut by 3 bases, the J end by 3 bases, with 20 bases between. CDR3 in DNA: TGTGCCAGCTCACCGAGGTCGGATCTCGCGGTGGACACTGAAGCTTTCTTT. Amino acid sequence: CASSPRSDLAVDTEAFF.

The rearrangement uses TRBV13 and TRBJ1-2; TRBD1 aligns across 7 bases. CDR1 is PRHDT and CDR2 is FYEKMQ in the germline V gene (reference sequence). Trimming at V came to 5 bases and at J to 2 bases, leaving 2 bases not matched to a gene. This CDR3 has 13 residues. In DNA form, the CDR3 reads TGTGCCAGCAGCCCGGACAGGAACTATGGCTACACCTTC. Its translation: CASSPDRNYGYTF.

With regard to this clone: The same CDR3 also results from other DNA sequences found in this sample. The rearrangement links TRBV19 to TRBJ1-5; D is unclear. The germline gives CDR1 LNHDA, CDR2 SQIVND (reference sequence). With 3 bases removed from V and 7 bases from J, the gap between germline ends came to 10 bases. This CDR3 region has 13 residues. The CDR3 coding sequence is TGTGCCAGTAGTATCGGGGAGGAACAGCCCCAGCATTTT. Translated, it gives CASSIGEEQPQHF.

The gene calls are TRBV6-7 and TRBJ2-3; tentatively, D is TRBD2 (6 bases). TRBV6-7 is an open reading frame, and its role is uncertain. CDR3 size: 15 residues. V lost 2 bases to trimming and J lost 4 bases, with 13 bases between them. The CDR3 bases are TGTGCCAGCAGTTACCCGGGACCGGGGGCAGATACGCAGTATTTT. This codes for CASSYPGPGADTQYF.